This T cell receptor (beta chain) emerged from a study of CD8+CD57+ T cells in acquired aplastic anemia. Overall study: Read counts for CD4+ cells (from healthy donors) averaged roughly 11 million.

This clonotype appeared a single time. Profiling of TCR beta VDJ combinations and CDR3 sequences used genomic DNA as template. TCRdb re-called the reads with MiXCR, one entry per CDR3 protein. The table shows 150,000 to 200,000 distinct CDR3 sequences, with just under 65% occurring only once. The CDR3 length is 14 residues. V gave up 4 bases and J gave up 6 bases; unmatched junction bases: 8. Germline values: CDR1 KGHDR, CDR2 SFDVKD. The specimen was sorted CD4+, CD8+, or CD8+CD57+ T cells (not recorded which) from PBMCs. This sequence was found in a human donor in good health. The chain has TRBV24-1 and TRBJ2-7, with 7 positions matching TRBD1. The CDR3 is CATSESDRIGEQYF. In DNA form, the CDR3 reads TGTGCCACCAGTGAATCGGACAGGATCGGCGAGCAGTACTTC.